The present T cell receptor beta chain was sequenced within a study of T cells in Graves' hyperthyroidism and ophthalmopathy. Study conclusions and caveats: Separating ophthalmopathy from stable hyperthyroidism was achieved by a 13 V-J model.

With duration under 3 months, ophthalmopathy was active: Clinical Activity Score at least 3, NOSPECS at least 4. Criteria for exclusion of patients were uncontrolled infection, other autoimmune disease, pregnancy or lactation. PBMCs came from over 8.5 ml fresh peripheral blood. This clonotype was seen a few times. Its cognate antigen is unknown. Germline is not matched at one junction end, which may reflect a read error. It was RNA transcripts that yielded the amplified TCR beta CDR3 regions. An initial round of RT-PCR targeting the TCR CDR3 relied on the HTBI primer set. MiXCR was run by TCRdb on the multiplex PCR reads, yielding one entry per CDR3 protein. The profile shows approximately 610,000 distinct CDR3 sequences, roughly 15% of them singletons. The CDR3 runs 14 residues. Germline V lookup: CDR1 SNHLY, CDR2 FYNNEI.

The chain combines TRBV2 with TRBJ1-5; maybe TRBD1 (5 bases). Sequencing used blood. The sequence derives from a woman between 40 and 55 years old with Graves' ophthalmopathy. The CDR3 DNA reads TGTGCCAGCAGCGAAGACAGCAGCAATCAGCCCCAGCATTTT. It encodes CASSEDSSNQPQHF.